This T cell receptor beta chain was found in a study of blood T cell repertoires in COVID-19. Study overall: COVID-19 samples collected from the United States, Italy and Spain covered acute and convalescent phases.

Original processing methods: Scientists estimated how many nucleated cells there were by amplifying reference gene primers. Only in-frame clones appear in the TCRdb table, and some are missing; sequencing was by immunoSEQ multiplex PCR. The DNA was the basis for D and trimming; V, J and clone size are from that table. The sample has 110,000 to 150,000 clones, approximately 78% seen once. Adults between about 18 and 89 years of age took part from 24 US areas. Cohort 3 recovery required two negative PCRs, clearance, or symptom resolution. Trimming pared 2 bases from V and 2 bases from J, leaving 11 bases between. The CDR3 spans 15 residues. Germline values: CDR1 KGHSH, CDR2 LQKENI.

The sequence was obtained from a woman between 45 and 60 years old who had recovered from COVID-19. This chain uses TRBV18 with TRBJ2-3; tentative D call: TRBD2 (6 bases). The sample consisted of PBMCs or T cells enriched from blood (not recorded which). In DNA form, the CDR3 reads TGTGCCAGCTCACCATCCCTAGCGACCACAGATACGCAGTATTTT. Amino acids: CASSPSLATTDTQYF.